The 13 T cell receptor beta chains given below trace back to one sample, sequenced in a study of T cells in Graves' hyperthyroidism and ophthalmopathy (dated by TCRdb to 2018 to 2020). Libraries were made using multiplex PCR. These reads were obtained on an Illumina HiSeq 2000. TCR beta CDR3 regions were amplified from RNA transcripts. A first-round RT-PCR of the TCR CDR3 used the HTBI primer set with the Qiagen OneStep RT-PCR kit. TCRdb cleaned the public reads at Q25 with fastp, built clones with MiXCR and kept in-frame beta chains. Here each entry gathers all rows of one CDR3 protein and keeps the most common genes and DNA. For this sample there are about 530,000 distinct CDR3 sequences; 17% appear just once. Jointly, the top ten make up approximately 18% of the sample. The sample was blood. These TCRs come from a young woman with Graves' ophthalmopathy.

This clonotype was observed a single time. The chain combines TRBV28 with TRBJ2-3, with 10 bases identical to TRBD2. Trimming took 5 bases from V and 5 from J; bases not matched to a gene: 4. Germline V lookup: CDR1 MDHEN, CDR2 SYDVKM. CDR3 size: 14 residues. This CDR3 is CASSILAGVDTQYF. In nucleotides, the CDR3 is TGTGCCAGCAGTATCCTAGCGGGAGTAGATACGCAGTATTTT.

This clonotype was counted ten times or more. The CDR3 sequence is CASSEELWLNTEAFF. As DNA, the CDR3 is TGTGCCAGCAGTGAAGAGCTCTGGTTGAACACTGAAGCTTTCTTT. The rearrangement links TRBV6-1 to TRBJ1-1; D not resolved. The ends were cut back, 1 base at V and 0 bases at J, with 9 bases in the middle. CDR1 is MNHNS, CDR2 SASEGT, per germline. This CDR3 has 15 residues.

In this sample, this clonotype turned up a few times. A junction boundary mismatches the germline segment, possibly from a read error. V is TRBV6-5 and J is TRBJ2-3; D gene uncertain. Germline loops: CDR1 MNHEY, CDR2 SVGAGI. The CDR3 is made up of 13 amino acids. This CDR3 reads CASSSVVADTRYF. The CDR3, as DNA: TGTGCCAGCAGTTCCGTGGTGGCAGATACGCGGTATTTT.

This clonotype has at least ten counts. The chain carries TRBV7-3 and TRBJ2-7, with TRBD1 matching over 11 bases. The CDR3 has 13 residues. J lost 6 bases, V lost 5 bases, and 3 bases had no gene match. CDR1 and CDR2 (germline): SGHTA, FQGTGA. CDR3 sequence: CASSEGTGGEQYF. The CDR3 bases are TGTGCCAGCAGCGAAGGGACAGGGGGCGAGCAGTACTTC.

The V gene is TRBV18, the J gene TRBJ2-5, with D perhaps TRBD2 (6 bases). This CDR3 spans 17 amino acids. Trimming cost V 2 bases and J 5 bases, with 21 bases left between them. Germline values: CDR1 KGHSH, CDR2 LQKENI. The CDR3 sequence: CASSPMGLLRGGETQYF. The CDR3 coding sequence is TGTGCCAGCTCACCAATGGGACTTCTTAGAGGCGGGGAGACCCAGTACTTC.

V usage is TRBV6-1 and J usage is TRBJ2-5; D gene ambiguous. CDR3 length: 10 amino acids. With 8 bases removed from V and 1 base from J, the gap between germline ends came to 2 bases. Germline CDR1 is MNHNS and CDR2 is SASEGT. CDR3 bases: TGTGCCAGCCTCCAAGAGACCCAGTACTTC. It codes for CASLQETQYF.

The rearrangement uses TRBV9 and TRBJ2-1; no clear D. Trimming left V 5 bases short and J 5 bases short, with 14 bases between. The CDR3 runs 14 residues. Germline V CDR1 and CDR2: SGDLS, YYNGEE. The CDR3 is CASSAGQFHNEQFF. The CDR3 DNA sequence: TGTGCCAGCAGTGCAGGCCAGTTTCACAATGAGCAGTTCTTC.

Only a few counts were recorded for this clonotype. The V and J genes are TRBV6-2 or TRBV6-3 and TRBJ1-5; a possible D gene is TRBD1 (6 bases). Between the trimmed V and J ends, which lost 2 bases and 4 bases, there was a span of 6 bases. CDR3 length: 13 amino acids. CDR1 is MNHEY, CDR2 SVGEGT, per germline. This chain's CDR3 is CASSYTGNQPQHF. The CDR3 coding sequence is TGTGCCAGCAGTTACACAGGGAATCAGCCCCAGCATTTT.

This clonotype occurred many times. J is TRBJ1-1 and V is TRBV6-1; perhaps TRBD1 as D (6 bases). The germline CDR1 and CDR2 sequences are MNHNS and SASEGT. V lost 2 bases to trimming and J lost 6 bases, with 10 bases between them. The CDR3 loop spans 13 amino acids. The CDR3 is CASSETGGPEAFF. The CDR3 nucleotides are TGTGCCAGCAGTGAAACTGGGGGCCCTGAAGCTTTCTTT.

Ten or more counts support this clonotype. The V call is TRBV2, the J call TRBJ1-1; TRBD1 matches at 7 bases. There are 16 residues in the CDR3. V lost 2 bases to trimming and J lost 3 bases; unmatched junction nucleotides: 9. In germline, CDR1 is SNHLY, CDR2 FYNNEI. The CDR3 sequence: CASSEWIGQGDTEAFF. The DNA of the CDR3 is TGTGCCAGCAGTGAATGGATTGGGCAGGGGGACACTGAAGCTTTCTTT.

This clonotype was seen many times. This rearrangement joins TRBV20-1 to TRBJ1-5; D perhaps matches TRBD1 (5 bases). There are 16 residues in the CDR3. Germline CDR1 reads DFQATT; CDR2 reads SNEGSKA (reference sequence). With 1 base removed from V and 6 bases from J, the gap between germline ends came to 19 bases. The CDR3 DNA follows: TGCAGTGCTAGAGGGCCCAGGGTAAAGCAACGTCAGCCCCAGCATTTT. Its translation is CSARGPRVKQRQPQHF.

This clonotype appeared many times. The rearrangement joins TRBV4-1 to TRBJ2-1, with 8 bases that match TRBD1. The CDR3 is 16 amino acids. With V trimmed by 4 bases and J by 3 bases, 8 bases remained unmatched. Per the germline V gene, CDR1 is MGHRA and CDR2 is YSYEKL. This chain's CDR3 is CASSRGGQGNYNEQFF. The CDR3 DNA reads TGCGCCAGCAGCCGCGGAGGACAGGGAAACTACAATGAGCAGTTCTTC.

This clonotype was recorded a few times. This chain joins TRBV6-1 and TRBJ1-2, with D tentatively TRBD1 (5 bases). The CDR3 totals 14 residues. The germline gives CDR1 MNHNS, CDR2 SASEGT. Trimming removed 3 bases from V and 4 bases from J, with 12 bases in between. For the CDR3, the DNA is TGTGCCAGCAGTGATGCATGGCAGGGCTATGGCTACACCTTC. Its translation: CASSDAWQGYGYTF.